This TCR beta chain originates from a study of blood T cell repertoires in COVID-19. Study at large: The United States, Italy and Spain were the sources of the acute and convalescent COVID-19 samples.

The ends lost 8 bases at V and 0 bases at J; junction bases unmatched: 5. CDR3 length: 14 residues. Per the germline V gene, CDR1 is MNHEY and CDR2 is SVGAGI. Per the original methods: Nucleated cell number was recorded as an estimate derived from reference gene primer amplification. Sequenced by immunoSEQ multiplex PCR; TCRdb stores in-frame clones only, minus some. That table furnishes V, J and clone size, whereas the DNA furnished D and trimming. The repertoire holds tens of thousands of clones, with around nine tenths as singletons. The receptor was derived from a man in his forties with COVID-19, enrolled during active disease. The sequenced material came from peripheral blood. The V and J genes are TRBV6-5 and TRBJ2-7, with 9 bases fitting TRBD2. CDR3 DNA: TGTGCCAGCTGGAGCGGGGGGAGCTCCTACGAGCAGTACTTC. Its translation: CASWSGGSSYEQYF.